These T cell receptor delta chains were read from a single sample in a study of gamma-delta chains in newborns, infants, children. TCRdb applied CATT to the reads for clone calling. The table has under 3,500 delta-chain clones, just over 45% seen once; the top ten hold 11%. The sequences come from blood, collected at baseline. These receptors were taken from a child who received the measles vaccine. Each CDR3 is given with its conserved first and last residue. A D gene is named only where the DNA matches it firmly. Not all rows give a size; the values are once, few, many and, for expanded clones, a class.

>-|TRDJ1|17|-|TRDV3
CAQLATVLGMEDDKLIF
TGTGCCCAGCTGGCTACAGTACTGGGTATGGAAGACGATAAACTCATCTTT
>TRDD3|TRDJ1|17|-|TRAV29/DV5
CAGLGGDTNAYTDKLIF
TGTGCAGGCCTTGGTGGGGATACGAATGCGTACACCGATAAACTCATCTTT
>TRDD3|TRDJ1|19|-|TRAV29/DV5
CAASGDSYTGGYPIDKLIF
TGTGCAGCAAGCGGCGATTCCTACACTGGGGGATACCCCATCGATAAACTCATCTTT
>-|TRDJ1|17|large|TRAV29/DV5
CAASGIPFPTYTDKLIF
TGTGCAGCAAGCGGGATCCCTTTCCCTACGTACACCGATAAACTCATCTTT
>TRDD3|TRDJ2|18|-|TRDV3
CAAFLQGILGDMAAQLFF
TGTGCAGCCTTCCTACAGGGCATACTGGGGGATATGGCAGCACAACTCTTCTTT
>-|TRDJ3|19|few|TRDV2
CACGKLRGLSSWDTRQMFF
TGTGCCTGTGGCAAGCTGAGGGGATTAAGCTCCTGGGACACCCGACAGATGTTTTTC
>TRDD3|TRDJ3|20|-|TRAV29/DV5
CAASAPGGYTWPWDTRQMFF
TGTGCAGCAAGCGCGCCTGGGGGATACACATGGCCCTGGGACACCCGACAGATGTTTTTC
>TRDD2|TRDJ1|15|few|TRDV3
CAFFPSSCVGDKLIF
TGTGCCTTTTTTCCTTCCTCTTGCGTCGGGGATAAACTCATCTTT
>-|TRDJ1|12|large|TRDV3
CATSWYTDKLIF
TGTGCCACCAGTTGGTACACCGATAAACTCATCTTT
>TRDD3|TRDJ1|16|once|TRDV2
CACDTLIRTGVDKLIF
TGTGCCTGTGACACCCTAATTCGTACTGGGGTCGATAAACTCATCTTT
>TRDD2|TRDJ1|15|-|TRDV1
CAHVFLHPYTDKLIF
TGTGCTCATGTCTTCCTACATCCTTACACCGATAAACTCATCTTT
>-|TRDJ1|17|medium-sized|TRDV1
CALGELGGDWDTDKLIF
TGTGCTCTTGGGGAACTAGGGGGGGACTGGGACACCGATAAACTCATCTTT
>-|TRDJ1|11|-|TRAV29/DV5
CAATFESGLIF
TGTGCAGCAACCTTCGAATCAGGCCTCATCTTT
>TRDD3|TRDJ1|20|medium-sized|TRDV1
CALGELHSWNGGLYTDKLIF
TGTGCTCTTGGGGAACTGCACTCTTGGAATGGGGGATTGTACACCGATAAACTCATCTTT
>TRDD3|TRDJ2|24|-|TRDV1
CALGAPFLPGTGGRRPSLTAQLFF
TGTGCTCTTGGGGCCCCCTTCCTTCCAGGTACTGGGGGACGTCGCCCTTCTTTGACAGCACAACTCTTCTTT
>TRDD3|TRDJ3|19|-|TRDV2
CACDPLNGGSSWDTRQMFF
TGTGCCTGTGACCCCCTTAATGGGGGAAGCTCCTGGGACACCCGACAGATGTTTTTC
>TRDD3|TRDJ1|20|once|TRAV29/DV5
CAATTHEYWGPPKYTDKLIF
TGTGCAGCAACCACCCACGAATACTGGGGGCCTCCTAAGTACACCGATAAACTCATCTTT
>-|TRDJ1|21|-|TRDV1
CALEGTFLRRLGETYTDKLIF
TGTGCTCTGGAAGGGACCTTCCTACGGAGACTGGGGGAGACTTACACCGATAAACTCATCTTT